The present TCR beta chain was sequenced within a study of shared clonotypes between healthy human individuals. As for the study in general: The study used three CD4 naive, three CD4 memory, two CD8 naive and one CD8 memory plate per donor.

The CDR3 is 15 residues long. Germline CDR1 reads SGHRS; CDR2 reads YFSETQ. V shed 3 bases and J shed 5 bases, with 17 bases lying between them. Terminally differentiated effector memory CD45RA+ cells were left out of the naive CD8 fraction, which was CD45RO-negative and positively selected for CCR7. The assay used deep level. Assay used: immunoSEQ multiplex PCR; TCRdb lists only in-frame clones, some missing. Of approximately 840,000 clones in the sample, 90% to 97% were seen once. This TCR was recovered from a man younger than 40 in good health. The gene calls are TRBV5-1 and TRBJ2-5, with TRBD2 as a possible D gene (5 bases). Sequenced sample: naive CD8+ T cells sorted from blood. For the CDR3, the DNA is TGCGCCAGCAGCTGGTTGGACTCCCTATCCGAGACCCAGTACTTC. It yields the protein CASSWLDSLSETQYF.